The TCR beta chain described here comes from a study of T cell repertoires in cytomegalovirus infection. Study as a whole: CMV infection together with matching HLA type was indicated by public TCR beta signatures. Findings and caveats of the study: The ex vivo response showed dominance by HLA-C-restricted CMV-specific TCR beta clonotypes. Summed frequency of shared TCR beta families picked out CMV carriers who also had the relevant HLA.

Trimming shortened V by 5 bases and J by 3 bases, and 17 bases separated the two germline ends. The CDR3 consists of 16 residues. CDR1 SGHTA and CDR2 FQGNSA come from the germline V gene. There are many counts of this clonotype. Antigen unknown. TCRdb re-derived calls from the reads in MiXCR, one entry per CDR3 protein. The sample has some 440,000 distinct CDR3 sequences, approximately 33% seen once; the top ten hold roughly 13%. The sequenced sample consisted of PBMCs. The chain has TRBV7-2 and TRBJ1-5; D remains unclear. This clonotype was obtained from a human donor in good health (CMV status not recorded). Some clones in this sample may be carry-over from other donors' samples. The CDR3 here is CASSPHAYDINQPQHF. In DNA, the CDR3 is TGTGCCAGCAGCCCGCACGCGTATGATATCAATCAGCCCCAGCATTTT.